These 32 T cell receptor beta chains originate from one sample sequenced in a study of human T cells and chemical hapten exposure. Sample time point: patch test 3, about 24 weeks after DPC sensitization. Specified treatment: therapeutic diphenylcyclopropenone sensitization with weekly scalp DPC. TCRdb processed the RACE reads anew with MiXCR; each CDR3 protein has one entry. The sample lists 99,000 or so distinct CDR3 sequences; 30% to 35% were seen once. Sequencing used whole blood, obtained in connection with sensitization to the hapten diphenylcyclopropenone (DPC). Receptor source: a man aged 40-50 years with alopecia areata. Some clones in this sample may be carry-over from other donors' samples.

V gene TRBV21-1 combines with J gene TRBJ1-1; the table names TRBD1, a call not compared with the DNA. TRBV21-1 is flagged as a pseudogene. This CDR3 region has 13 residues. The CDR3 region has the DNA TGTGCCAGCAGCATGGACAGGGGAAAGAAAGCTTTCTTT. It codes for CASSMDRGKKAFF.

This clonotype was counted a few times. The chain links TRBV12-3 or TRBV12-4 to TRBJ1-5; TRBD1 agrees at 9 bases. Trimming took 6 bases from V and 7 from J; bases not matched to a gene: 4. The CDR3 length is 13 residues. The CDR3 reads CASSRTGAQPQHF. The CDR3 nucleotides read TGTGCCAGCAGCAGGACAGGGGCCCAGCCCCAGCATTTT.

The CDR3 DNA follows: TGTGCCAGCAGTTACAGTGCCGGGACTAGCGCCACAGATACGCAGTATTTT. It yields the protein CASSYSAGTSATDTQYF. This chain joins TRBV6-2 or TRBV6-3 and TRBJ2-3; the match to TRBD2 covers 10 bases. J was trimmed by 2 bases and V by 2 bases; bases with no gene match: 7. The V gene's germline CDR1 is MNHEY and CDR2 SVGEGT. This CDR3 contains 17 residues.

This clonotype was seen a few times. V gene TRBV6-5 combines with J gene TRBJ1-3; a possible D gene is TRBD1 (5 bases). Germline CDR1 MNHEY, CDR2 SVGAGI. The CDR3 has 16 amino acids. Between the trimmed V and J ends, which lost 6 bases and 2 bases, there was a span of 17 bases. CDR3 nucleotide sequence: TGTGCCAGCAGCCTTAGGACGCAGGGTACTGGAAACACCATATATTTT. It translates to CASSLRTQGTGNTIYF.

The rearrangement uses TRBV6-5 and TRBJ2-3; D is ambiguous. This CDR3 is built from 13 residues. V lost 1 base and J lost 0, with 2 bases in between. CDR1 and CDR2 (germline): MNHEY, SVGAGI. The CDR3 nucleotides are TGTGCCAGCAGTTACTTGAGCACAGATACGCAGTATTTT. It specifies CASSYLSTDTQYF.

This sequence joins TRBV28 and TRBJ1-5, with D possibly being TRBD1 (6 bases). This CDR3 spans 14 amino acids. The germline V gene has CDR1 MDHEN and CDR2 SYDVKM. V lost 4 bases to trimming and J lost 4 bases, with 11 bases between them. CDR3 DNA: TGTGCCAGCAGTTCCCCCAGGGGAAATCAGCCCCAGCATTTT. It codes for CASSSPRGNQPQHF.

The rearrangement uses TRBV15 and TRBJ2-1; D remains unclear. This CDR3 contains 17 residues. Germline-derived CDR1 and CDR2 are LNHNV and YYDKDF (reference sequence). Trimming shortened V by 0 bases and J by 0 bases, and 12 bases separated the two germline ends. In DNA form, the CDR3 reads TGTGCCACCAGCAGAGATAAAGGTTTTAGCTCCTACAATGAGCAGTTCTTC. Its protein is CATSRDKGFSSYNEQFF.

In this sample, this clonotype turned up a few times. The chain employs TRBV3-2 and TRBJ2-1; the table's D call of TRBD2 was not tested on the DNA. TRBV3-2 is described as a pseudogene. The length of the CDR3 is 13 residues. CDR3 sequence (DNA): TGTGCCAGAGGGACTAGCGGTTACAATGAGCAGTTCTTC. Translated, it gives CARGTSGYNEQFF.

The genes are TRBV6-5 and TRBJ1-1; a possible D gene is TRBD1 (6 bases). The ends were cut back, 2 bases at V and 5 bases at J, with 9 bases in the middle. The CDR3 has 13 amino acids. Germline lookup yields CDR1 MNHEY and CDR2 SVGAGI. In nucleotides, the CDR3 is TGTGCCAGCAGTTACACGGACAGAACTGAAGCTTTCTTT. It yields the protein CASSYTDRTEAFF.

The J gene is TRBJ2-7, the V gene TRBV11-2; a possible D gene is TRBD2 (6 bases). CDR1 and CDR2 from the germline V gene are SGHAT and FQNNGV. V was cut by 1 base and J by 9 bases, with 7 bases left in between. The CDR3 is 11 residues long. The CDR3 DNA reads TGTGCCAGCAGCTTAGGGGGGGTGCAGTACGTC. As protein: CASSLGGVQYV.

This clonotype has just a few counts. This chain links TRBV29-1 with TRBJ2-2, with TRBD2 matching over 9 bases. Germline V lookup: CDR1 SQVTM, CDR2 ANQGSEA. This CDR3 has 16 residues. The junction had 13 bases not matched to a gene; V was cut back by 7 bases and J by 4 bases. Here the CDR3 DNA reads TGCAGCGCCCCGATGGTTAGCGGGAGCGGCACCGGGGAGCTGTTTTTT. Translation: CSAPMVSGSGTGELFF.

This chain uses TRBV28 with TRBJ1-5; 12 positions match TRBD1. The germline V gene has CDR1 MDHEN and CDR2 SYDVKM. The CDR3 sequence is 18 residues long. J gave up 1 base and V 8 bases, and 12 bases lay outside the gene matches. The CDR3 spells CASRPGTGGARSNQPQHF. The CDR3 bases are TGTGCCAGCCGCCCCGGGACAGGGGGCGCGAGGAGCAATCAGCCCCAGCATTTT.

The V gene is TRBV12-3 or TRBV12-4, the J gene TRBJ1-1, with D perhaps matching TRBD1 (6 bases). CDR3 length equals 13 residues. The V and J ends lost 7 bases and 1 base respectively, with 10 bases between them. CDR3 in amino acids: CASTLRGNTEAFF. The CDR3 DNA is TGTGCCAGCACCCTCAGGGGGAACACTGAAGCTTTCTTT.

This clonotype was seen more than once but under ten times. V usage is TRBV7-9 and J usage is TRBJ2-7; no definite D call. Per the germline V gene, CDR1 is SEHNR and CDR2 is FQNEAQ (reference sequence). V lost 5 bases to trimming and J lost 2 bases, with 19 bases between them. The CDR3 has 16 residues. CDR3 DNA sequence: TGTGCCAGCAGCCCGGCCCCTGGACGCCGGACCTACGAGCAGTACGTC. Translating gives CASSPAPGRRTYEQYV.

This clonotype was seen more than once but under ten times. V gene TRBV3-1 combines with J gene TRBJ2-2; D might be TRBD1 (5 bases). This CDR3 is built from 19 residues. Trimming took 4 bases from V and 4 from J, leaving 25 bases between them. Germline CDR1 is LGHDT and CDR2 is YNNKEL (reference sequence). DNA of the CDR3: TGTGCCAGCAGCCCCTCTGAAAGGGGAATTGGTTTTCGCACCGGGGAGCTGTTTTTT. Encoded protein: CASSPSERGIGFRTGELFF.

This clonotype was counted only a few times. V gene TRBV4-3 combines with J gene TRBJ1-1; D is perhaps TRBD1 (5 bases). Trimming left V 1 base short and J 6 bases short, with 15 bases between. The CDR3 length is 15 residues. Germline CDR1 reads LGHNA; CDR2 reads YSLEER. The CDR3 DNA reads as TGCGCCAGCAGCCAAGTTCCGGGGGTTCAGGCTGAAGCTTTCTTT. It translates to CASSQVPGVQAEAFF.

The CDR3 reads CASNSQHRFMNTEAFF. The CDR3, as DNA: TGTGCCTCCAACTCACAGCACCGCTTCATGAACACTGAAGCTTTCTTT. The chain uses TRBV28 and TRBJ1-1, with D hard to call. V dropped 11 bases and J dropped 0 bases, with 22 bases sitting between them. The CDR3 contains 16 residues. Per germline, CDR1 MDHEN and CDR2 SYDVKM.

The genes are TRBV6-6 and TRBJ2-1, with TRBD2 identical over 7 bases. This CDR3 is built from 13 residues. Germline assignment: CDR1 MNHNY and CDR2 SVGAGI (reference sequence). The J segment lost 7 bases and the V segment lost 8 bases, leaving 8 bases of the junction unmatched. CDR3 bases: TGTGCCAGCGGATCTAGAGCGGGGAATGAGCAGTTCTTC. Residues: CASGSRAGNEQFF.

The chain is built from TRBV7-8 and TRBJ1-1; TRBD1 is a possible D gene (5 bases). V was shortened by 1 base and J by 6 bases, with 9 bases between the two germline ends. The CDR3 consists of 13 residues. Per germline, CDR1 SGHVS and CDR2 FQNEAQ. The CDR3 loop is CASSLGGEAEAFF. For the CDR3, the DNA is TGTGCCAGCAGCTTAGGAGGGGAGGCTGAAGCTTTCTTT.

This chain links TRBV29-1 with TRBJ1-2; TRBD1 is a possible D gene (6 bases). The CDR3 is 15 residues long. Germline V gene lookup returns CDR1 SQVTM and CDR2 ANQGSEA. V was cut by 6 bases and J by 4 bases, with 21 bases left in between. The CDR3 nucleotides are TGCAGCGTACTCTTGACAGGTCCCGCATCCTATGGCTACACCTTC. It specifies CSVLLTGPASYGYTF.

The genes are TRBV20-1 and TRBJ2-3; 11 bases align to TRBD2. Germline V CDR1 and CDR2: DFQATT, SNEGSKA (reference sequence). This CDR3 has 14 residues. Trimming removed 3 bases from V and 5 bases from J; junction bases left unmatched: 4. In DNA, the CDR3 is TGCAGTGCTAGTTTGCTAGCGGGAGGAGATACGCAGTATTTT. Translation gives CSASLLAGGDTQYF.

The chain combines TRBV6-4 with TRBJ2-3; D not resolved. V was shortened by 2 bases and J by 14 bases, with 17 bases between the two germline ends. CDR1 MRHNA and CDR2 SNTAGT come from the germline V gene. This CDR3 is 13 amino acids long. CDR3 protein: CASSDTATHPRYF. The CDR3 DNA follows: TGTGCCAGCAGTGACACAGCAACCCATCCACGGTATTTT.

The V call is TRBV7-2, the J call TRBJ2-1, with D uncertain. The CDR3 has 15 residues. Looked up from germline, CDR1 is SGHTA and CDR2 is FQGNSA. Trimming removed 5 bases from V and 2 bases from J, with 13 bases in between. DNA for the CDR3: TGTGCCAGCAGCAGTCTCGCCAGCCCCTACAATGAGCAGTTCTTC. Encoded protein: CASSSLASPYNEQFF.

The chain links TRBV15 to TRBJ1-2; TRBD1 might be the D (6 bases). Trimming shortened V by 1 base and J by 1 base, and 10 bases separated the two germline ends. Per germline, CDR1 LNHNV and CDR2 YYDKDF (reference sequence). The CDR3 runs to 15 residues. The CDR3 sequence is CATSRGQAINYGYTF. CDR3 in DNA: TGTGCCACCAGCAGAGGACAGGCCATTAACTATGGCTACACCTTC.

A few counts support this clonotype. The CDR3 nucleotides read TGTGCCAGCACCCACGGGCGGGGGAGCACAGATACGCAGTATTTT. This sequence encodes CASTHGRGSTDTQYF. The V gene is TRBV6-6, the J gene TRBJ2-3, with 7 bases identical to TRBD2. The trim removed 7 bases at V and 0 bases at J, leaving 7 bases unmatched. CDR3 size: 15 residues. Germline loops: CDR1 MNHNY, CDR2 SVGAGI (reference sequence).

This clonotype was seen repeatedly, ten times or more. J is TRBJ2-1 and V is TRBV24-1; 12 bases match TRBD2. The CDR3 loop spans 16 amino acids. Germline V CDR1 and CDR2: KGHDR, SFDVKD. The trim removed 4 bases at V and 6 bases at J, leaving 6 bases unmatched. CDR3 nucleotides: TGTGCCACCAGTGACCCTCTAGCGGGAGGGGGCAATGAGCAGTTCTTC. Residues: CATSDPLAGGGNEQFF.

This clonotype was recorded a few times. The chain employs TRBV11-3 and TRBJ2-4; D gene ambiguous. V lost 5 bases and J lost 4, with 12 bases in between. The germline gives CDR1 SGHNT, CDR2 YENEEA. CDR3 length: 14 amino acids. CDR3 in DNA: TGTGCCAGCAGCCCCGACGGGTTTAAAAACATTCAGTACTTC. Translation: CASSPDGFKNIQYF.

The rearrangement joins TRBV7-2 to TRBJ2-5; D perhaps matches TRBD2 (5 bases). Per the germline V gene, CDR1 is SGHTA and CDR2 is FQGNSA. This CDR3 is 16 amino acids long. V was clipped by 3 bases and J by 4 bases, with 18 bases between them. CDR3 nucleotide sequence: TGTGCCAGCAGCTTTCAGGCGGGCCTGCCCTCAGAGACCCAGTACTTC. It is translated as CASSFQAGLPSETQYF.

This clonotype came up many times. V and J are TRBV6-2 or TRBV6-3 and TRBJ2-3; 10 bases map to TRBD2. CDR3 length equals 15 residues. The junction had 8 bases not matched to a gene; V was cut back by 7 bases and J by 4 bases. Germline V CDR1 and CDR2: MNHEY, SVGEGT. The chain's CDR3 is CASNPNSGRADTQYF. The DNA for the CDR3 is TGTGCCAGCAACCCAAACAGCGGGAGGGCAGATACGCAGTATTTT.

This clonotype occurred once. This rearrangement joins TRBV25-1 to TRBJ1-2; D not certain. V shed 3 bases and J shed 2 bases, with 7 bases lying between them. This CDR3 spans 13 amino acids. Germline values: CDR1 MGHDK, CDR2 SYGVNS. Here the CDR3 reads CASSDAGNYGYTF. In DNA form, the CDR3 reads TGTGCCAGCAGTGATGCTGGAAACTATGGCTACACCTTC.

Here the CDR3 reads CATSVRDSSTDTQYF. CDR3 nucleotide sequence: TGTGCCACCAGCGTGCGGGACTCTAGCACAGATACGCAGTATTTT. The chain couples TRBV15 to TRBJ2-3; a possible D gene is TRBD2 (6 bases). CDR1 is LNHNV, CDR2 YYDKDF, per germline (reference sequence). This CDR3 has 15 residues. V shed 5 bases and J shed 0 bases, with 12 bases lying between them. Based on the CDR3 plus reference TRBV15 and TRBJ2-3, the full variable domain is DAMVIQNPRYQVTQFGKPVTLSCSQTLNHNVMYWYQQKSSQAPKLLFHYYDKDFNNEADTPDNFQSRRPNTSFCFLDIRSPGLGDTAMYLCATSVRDSSTDTQYFGPGTRLTVL.

This clonotype was seen a handful of times. The rearrangement uses TRBV20-1 and TRBJ2-7, with 11 bases aligning to TRBD2. The V gene's germline CDR1 is DFQATT and CDR2 SNEGSKA (reference sequence). V lost 1 base to trimming and J lost 7 bases; unmatched junction nucleotides: 12. The CDR3 length is 16 residues. The CDR3 DNA follows: TGCAGTGCTAGAGTACCGACTAGCGGGACGATTGGTGAGCAGTACTTC. Translating it yields CSARVPTSGTIGEQYF.